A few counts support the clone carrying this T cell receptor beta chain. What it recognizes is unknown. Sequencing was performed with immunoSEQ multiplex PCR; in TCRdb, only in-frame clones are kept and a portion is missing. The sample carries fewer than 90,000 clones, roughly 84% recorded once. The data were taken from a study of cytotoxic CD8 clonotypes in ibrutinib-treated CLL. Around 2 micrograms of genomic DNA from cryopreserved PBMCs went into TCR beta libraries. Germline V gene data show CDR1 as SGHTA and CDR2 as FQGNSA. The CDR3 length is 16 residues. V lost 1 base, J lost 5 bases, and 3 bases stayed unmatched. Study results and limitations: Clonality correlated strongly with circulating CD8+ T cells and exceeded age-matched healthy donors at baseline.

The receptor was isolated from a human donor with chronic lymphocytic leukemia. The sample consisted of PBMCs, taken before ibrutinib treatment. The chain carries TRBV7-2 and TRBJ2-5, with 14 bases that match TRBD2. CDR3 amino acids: CASSLGRTSGRETQYF. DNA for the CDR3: TGTGCCAGCAGCTTAGGTCGGACTAGCGGGAGGGAGACCCAGTACTTC.